This T cell receptor beta chain was documented in a study of blood T cell repertoires in COVID-19. The overall study: COVID-19 samples from acute and convalescent phases originated in the United States, Italy and Spain. PBMCs, B-cell-depleted T cells, or T cells provided the cDNA or gDNA that made up the material.

Original analysis: Estimated nucleated cell counts came from reference gene primer amplification. Data came from immunoSEQ multiplex PCR; TCRdb stores just in-frame clones and leaves some out. D and trimming were read from the DNA, whereas the V and J calls and clone size are those reported in that table. This sample yields 250,000 or so clones, of which almost 90% are seen a single time; roughly 2.5% belongs to the top ten. The CDR3 has 15 amino acids. After removal of 10 bases from V and 5 bases from J, the junction contained 16 bases not matched to a gene. Germline V gene data show CDR1 as ENHRY and CDR2 as SYGVKD.

This clonotype was obtained from a woman in her sixties or seventies with acute or convalescent COVID-19. The chain uses TRBV10-3 and TRBJ2-7; 8 nucleotides align to TRBD2. Material: peripheral blood. The CDR3 region is CATQVGASGSNEQYF. The CDR3 nucleotides read TGTGCCACCCAGGTTGGGGCTAGCGGGTCCAACGAGCAGTACTTC.